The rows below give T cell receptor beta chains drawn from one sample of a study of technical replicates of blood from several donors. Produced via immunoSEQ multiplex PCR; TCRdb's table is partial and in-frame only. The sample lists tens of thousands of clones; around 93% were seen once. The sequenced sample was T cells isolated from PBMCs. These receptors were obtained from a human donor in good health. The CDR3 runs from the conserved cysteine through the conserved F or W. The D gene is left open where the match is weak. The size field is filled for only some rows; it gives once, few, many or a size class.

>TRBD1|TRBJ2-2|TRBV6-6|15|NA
TGTGCCAGCAGGCCCCGCCCAGGGGGCACCGGGGAGCTGTTTTTT
CASRPRPGGTGELFF
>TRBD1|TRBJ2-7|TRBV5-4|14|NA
TGTGCCAGCAGCTTATCGGGACAGGGTGGGGAGCAGTACTTC
CASSLSGQGGEQYF
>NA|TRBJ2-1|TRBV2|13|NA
TGTGCCAGCGAGGTCCCCTTAGACGGTGAGCAGTTCTTC
CASEVPLDGEQFF
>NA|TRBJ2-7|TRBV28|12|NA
TGTGCCAGCAGGGACTTCGCCTACGAGCAGTACTTC
CASRDFAYEQYF
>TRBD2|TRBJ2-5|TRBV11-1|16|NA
TGTGCCAGCAGCTTTAACACGGGAGGCCTCCAAGAGACCCAGTACTTC
CASSFNTGGLQETQYF
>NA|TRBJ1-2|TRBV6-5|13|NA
TGTGCCAGCAGTGACTCCAGGGACTATGGCTACACCTTC
CASSDSRDYGYTF
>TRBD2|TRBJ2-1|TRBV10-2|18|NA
TGCGCCAGCGATAGTGGGGGACTAGCGGGTCCACTTTACAATGAGCAGTTCTTC
CASDSGGLAGPLYNEQFF
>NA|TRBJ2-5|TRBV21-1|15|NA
TGTGCCAGCAGCGCACCGGGAACCGATAAAGAGACCCAGTACTTC
CASSAPGTDKETQYF
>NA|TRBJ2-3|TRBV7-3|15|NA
TGTGCCAGCAGCCTACAGGGTGGGGGAGGGGATACGCAGTATTTT
CASSLQGGGGDTQYF
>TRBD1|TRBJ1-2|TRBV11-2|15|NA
TGTGCCAGCAGCTTAGACCCAGGGACAGCTTATGGCTACACCTTC
CASSLDPGTAYGYTF
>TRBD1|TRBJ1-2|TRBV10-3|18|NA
TGTGCCATCAGTGGCGGGACAGGGGACTCCGGGCAATATGGTGGCTACACCTTC
CAISGGTGDSGQYGGYTF
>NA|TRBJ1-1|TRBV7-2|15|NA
TGTGCCAGCAGCTTAGTCCCCCCAGGGAACACTGAAGCTTTCTTT
CASSLVPPGNTEAFF
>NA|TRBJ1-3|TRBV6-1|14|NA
TGTGCCAGCGCCTACAGGGTTAATGGGAACACCATATATTTT
CASAYRVNGNTIYF
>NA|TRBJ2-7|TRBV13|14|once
TGTGCCAGCAGCCCTACAGGCGAGGCCTACGAGCAGTACTTC
CASSPTGEAYEQYF
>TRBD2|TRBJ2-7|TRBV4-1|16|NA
TGCGCCAGCAGCGTTAGGCTAGCGGGAGGCGGCTACGAGCAGTACTTC
CASSVRLAGGGYEQYF
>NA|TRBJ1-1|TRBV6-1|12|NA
TGTGCCAGCTCGGAGGGCCTTTCTGAAGCTTTCTTT
CASSEGLSEAFF
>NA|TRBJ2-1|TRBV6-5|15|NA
TGTGCCAGCAGTTACTCTTCTGGAGGGCGCAATGAGCAGTTCTTC
CASSYSSGGRNEQFF
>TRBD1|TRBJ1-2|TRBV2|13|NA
TGTGCCAGCTTTAACAGGGGAGGACACGGCTACACCTTC
CASFNRGGHGYTF
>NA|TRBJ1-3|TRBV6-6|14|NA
TGTGCCAGCAGTCATACGAGCTCTGGAAACACCATATATTTT
CASSHTSSGNTIYF
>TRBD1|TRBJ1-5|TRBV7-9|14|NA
TGTGCCAGCAGCTTGGGACAGGGCAGTCAGCCCCAGCATTTT
CASSLGQGSQPQHF
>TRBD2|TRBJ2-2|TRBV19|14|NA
TGTGCCAGTACCCTAGCGGGAGGGACCGGGGAGCTGTTTTTT
CASTLAGGTGELFF
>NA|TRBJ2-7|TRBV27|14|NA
TGTGCCAGCAGCCTATTCGAGGGTGCACTCGAGCAGTACTTC
CASSLFEGALEQYF
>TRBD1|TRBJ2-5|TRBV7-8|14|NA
TGTGCCAGCAGCTTAGGACAGGGGTCAGAGACCCAGTACTTC
CASSLGQGSETQYF
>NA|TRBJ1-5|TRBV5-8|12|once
TGTGCCAGCAGCTTGCCGCGGCAGCCCCAGCATTTT
CASSLPRQPQHF